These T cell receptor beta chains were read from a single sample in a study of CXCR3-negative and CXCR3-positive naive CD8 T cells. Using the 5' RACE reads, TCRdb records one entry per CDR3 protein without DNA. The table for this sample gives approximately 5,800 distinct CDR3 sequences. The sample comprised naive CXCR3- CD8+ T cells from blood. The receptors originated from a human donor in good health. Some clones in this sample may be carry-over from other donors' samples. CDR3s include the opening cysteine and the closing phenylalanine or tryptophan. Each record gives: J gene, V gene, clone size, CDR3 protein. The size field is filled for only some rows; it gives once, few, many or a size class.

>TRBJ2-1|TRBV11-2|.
CASSLERGYDEQFF
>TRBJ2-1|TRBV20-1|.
CSARGTSVSSYNEQFF
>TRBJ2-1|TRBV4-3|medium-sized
CASSRLTASSYNEQFF
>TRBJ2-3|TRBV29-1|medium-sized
CSGRDPNTDTQYF
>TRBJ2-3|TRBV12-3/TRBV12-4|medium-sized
CASSVGTGVYGTQYF
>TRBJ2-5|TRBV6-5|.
CASELGPGETQYF
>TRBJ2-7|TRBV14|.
CASSQGDRGRRYEQYF
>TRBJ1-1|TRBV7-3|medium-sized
CASSPWQGAEAFF
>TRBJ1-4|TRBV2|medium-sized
CASLLRPGQGRTNEKLFF
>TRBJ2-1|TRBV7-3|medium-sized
CASSLGAGSSYNEQFF
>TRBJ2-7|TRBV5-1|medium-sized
CASRATQGSYEQYF
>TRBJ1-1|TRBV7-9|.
CASSFNRQGSTEAFF
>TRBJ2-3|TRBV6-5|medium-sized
CASSSRDFADTQYF
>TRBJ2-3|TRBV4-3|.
CASSPGQGVRADTQYF
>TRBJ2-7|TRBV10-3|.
CATQEGTSYEQYF
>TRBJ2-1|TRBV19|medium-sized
CASSTDRGYEQFF
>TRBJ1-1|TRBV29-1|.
CTVEAAGNTAAFF
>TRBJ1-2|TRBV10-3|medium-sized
CAITDLQGPPNYGYTF
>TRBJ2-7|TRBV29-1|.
CSVVSGNYEQYF
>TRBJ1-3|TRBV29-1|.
CSVEAGPRGNTIYF
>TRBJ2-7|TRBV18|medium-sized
CASSPSGTGANEQYF
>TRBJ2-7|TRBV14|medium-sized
CASSQASGTPYEQYF
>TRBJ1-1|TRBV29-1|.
CSGEQGSTEAFF
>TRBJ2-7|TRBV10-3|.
CAISESRSYEQYF
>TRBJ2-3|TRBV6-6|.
CASSPGLATRADTQYF
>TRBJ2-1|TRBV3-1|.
CASSQDLKPGLAGDEQFF
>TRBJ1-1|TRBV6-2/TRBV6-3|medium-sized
CASIRRLGTEAFF